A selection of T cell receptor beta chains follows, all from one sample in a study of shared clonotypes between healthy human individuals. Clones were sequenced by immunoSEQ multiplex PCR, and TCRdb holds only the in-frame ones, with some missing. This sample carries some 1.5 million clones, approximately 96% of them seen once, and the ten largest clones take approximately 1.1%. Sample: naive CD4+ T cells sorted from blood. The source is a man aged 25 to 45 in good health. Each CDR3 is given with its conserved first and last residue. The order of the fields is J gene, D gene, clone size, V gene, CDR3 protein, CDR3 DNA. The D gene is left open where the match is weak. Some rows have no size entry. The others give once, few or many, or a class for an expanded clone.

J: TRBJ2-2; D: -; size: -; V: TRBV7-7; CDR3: CALWRTGELFF; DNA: TGTGCTTTGTGGCGGACCGGGGAGCTGTTTTTT
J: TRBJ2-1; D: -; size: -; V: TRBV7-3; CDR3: CASSLGPRGTYNEQFF; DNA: TGTGCCAGCAGTCTGGGTCCGAGGGGAACCTACAATGAGCAGTTCTTC
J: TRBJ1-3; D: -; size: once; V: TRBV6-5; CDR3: CASSPVGASGNTIYF; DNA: TGTGCCAGCAGCCCCGTCGGAGCCTCTGGAAACACCATATATTTT
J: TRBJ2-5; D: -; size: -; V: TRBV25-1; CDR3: CASRDSREETQYF; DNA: TGTGCCAGCCGAGATTCGAGGGAAGAGACCCAGTACTTC
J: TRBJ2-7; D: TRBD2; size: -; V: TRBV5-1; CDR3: CASSKGLAVLREQYF; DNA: TGCGCCAGCAGCAAGGGACTAGCAGTTTTAAGGGAGCAGTACTTC
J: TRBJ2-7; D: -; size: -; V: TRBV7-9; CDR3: CASSPLVYLTYEQYF; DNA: TGTGCCAGCAGCCCCCTTGTGTATTTAACCTACGAGCAGTACTTC
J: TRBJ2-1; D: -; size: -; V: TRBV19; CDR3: CASKRFASYNEQFF; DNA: TGTGCCAGTAAAAGGTTTGCCTCCTACAATGAGCAGTTCTTC
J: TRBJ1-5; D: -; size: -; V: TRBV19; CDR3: CANRWGSVRNQPQHF; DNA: TGTGCCAACCGGTGGGGTTCGGTTCGCAATCAGCCCCAGCATTTT
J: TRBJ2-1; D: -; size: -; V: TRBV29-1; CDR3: CTGGQWSYNEQFF; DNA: TGCACCGGGGGGCAGTGGTCCTACAATGAGCAGTTCTTC
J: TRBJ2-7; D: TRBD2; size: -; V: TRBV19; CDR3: CASSIVASGSYEQYF; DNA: TGTGCCAGTAGTATCGTGGCTAGCGGATCCTACGAGCAGTACTTC
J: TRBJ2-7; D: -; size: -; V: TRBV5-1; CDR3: CASSWDRAESSYEQYF; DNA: TGCGCCAGCAGCTGGGACCGAGCGGAAAGCTCCTACGAGCAGTACTTC
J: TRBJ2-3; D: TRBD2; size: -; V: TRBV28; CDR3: CASGLAETDTQYF; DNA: TGTGCCAGCGGACTAGCGGAGACAGATACGCAGTATTTT
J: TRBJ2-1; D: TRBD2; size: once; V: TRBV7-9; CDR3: CASSWLAVNNEQFF; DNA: TGTGCCAGCAGCTGGCTAGCGGTGAACAATGAGCAGTTCTTC
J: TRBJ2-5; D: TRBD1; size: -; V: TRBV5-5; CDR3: CASSPYRGAQETQYF; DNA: TGTGCCAGCAGCCCATACAGGGGGGCACAAGAGACCCAGTACTTC